The 30 T cell receptor beta chains reported below all come from one sample, sequenced in a study of blood T cell repertoires in COVID-19. Profiling relied on immunoSEQ multiplex PCR, and the TCRdb table lists in-frame clones only, not all of them. The top ten hold 0.95% to 1% of the sample, which has 240,000 or so clones, approximately 90% seen once. The sample comprised peripheral blood. The source of these receptors is a woman in her thirties or forties who had recovered from COVID-19.

The chain's CDR3 is CASSQSRVGQPQHF. CDR3 DNA: TGCGCCAGCAGCCAATCGAGGGTTGGTCAGCCCCAGCATTTT. This sequence joins TRBV4-1 and TRBJ1-5; no clear D gene. V was cut by 2 bases and J by 6 bases, with 11 bases left in between. The CDR3 has 14 residues. Germline V lookup: CDR1 MGHRA, CDR2 YSYEKL.

The chain carries TRBV25-1 and TRBJ1-4, with D unresolved. This CDR3 contains 15 residues. Germline CDR1 and CDR2: MGHDK and SYGVNS. The V end was cut by 1 base, the J end by 5 bases, with 11 bases between. CDR3 protein: CASSELARGNEKLFF. CDR3 coding DNA: TGTGCCAGCAGTGAATTGGCCCGCGGGAATGAAAAACTGTTTTTT.

CDR3 sequence (DNA): TGTGCCAGCAGCCAGACAGGGTCGAACACCGGGGAGCTGTTTTTT. Translation: CASSQTGSNTGELFF. The gene calls are TRBV7-3 and TRBJ2-2; TRBD1 matches 7 bases. Germline CDR1 reads SGHTA; CDR2 reads FQGTGA. V was clipped by 5 bases and J by 0 bases; unmatched bases: 3. The CDR3 spans 15 residues.

In its sample, this clone was seen a few times. The rearrangement links TRBV18 to TRBJ1-1; D ambiguous. The germline V gene encodes CDR1 KGHSH and CDR2 LQKENI. Trimming shortened V by 4 bases and J by 1 base, and 10 bases separated the two germline ends. CDR3 length: 14 residues. The CDR3 region has the DNA TGTGCCAGCTCACTCGCAGCGTCGAACACTGAAGCTTTCTTT. Protein sequence: CASSLAASNTEAFF.

V usage is TRBV24-1 and J usage is TRBJ1-2; a possible D gene is TRBD1 (5 bases). CDR1 is KGHDR, CDR2 SFDVKD, per germline. The length of the CDR3 is 15 residues. With 0 bases removed from V and 3 bases from J, the gap between germline ends came to 10 bases. The CDR3: CATSDLAGPHYGYTF. In DNA form, the CDR3 reads TGTGCCACCAGTGATTTGGCAGGGCCCCACTATGGCTACACCTTC.

The chain joins TRBV29-1 to TRBJ2-3; D unclear. The CDR3 loop spans 11 amino acids. From germline, CDR1 is SQVTM and CDR2 ANQGSEA. V lost 8 bases to trimming and J lost 2 bases, with 8 bases between them. The CDR3 spells CSSDNTDTQYF. In DNA form, the CDR3 reads TGCAGCTCCGACAACACAGATACGCAGTATTTT.

This clone showed up just a few times. The CDR3 region has the DNA TGTGCCAGCAGCGAAACGGGTGGTTCACCCCTCCACTTT. Protein sequence: CASSETGGSPLHF. This chain uses TRBV6-4 with TRBJ1-6; D not certain. V was cut by 6 bases and J by 9 bases, with 12 bases left in between. The CDR3 runs 13 residues. Germline values: CDR1 MRHNA, CDR2 SNTAGT.

The chain joins TRBV15 to TRBJ1-4, with D possibly matching TRBD1 (5 bases). Germline V lookup: CDR1 LNHNV, CDR2 YYDKDF (reference sequence). This CDR3 has 16 amino acids. Trimming took off 5 bases at V and 8 bases at J, with 21 bases between the two ends. The CDR3 DNA sequence: TGTGCCACCAGCGGCGGGATCGATCTAACAGGAGAAAAACTGTTTTTT. Its protein is CATSGGIDLTGEKLFF.

The V and J genes are TRBV5-6 and TRBJ2-3, with TRBD1 identical over 8 bases. The CDR3 is 13 residues long. V dropped 7 bases and J dropped 2; count of bases not matched to a gene: 3. Germline lookup yields CDR1 SGHDT and CDR2 YYEEEE. The CDR3 coding sequence is TGTGCCAGCGGGGACAGGCCCACAGATACGCAGTATTTT. Protein sequence: CASGDRPTDTQYF.

CDR3 loop: CASASTAGETQYF. The DNA for the CDR3 is TGTGCCAGCGCCAGCACTGCAGGGGAGACCCAGTACTTC. The genes are TRBV3-1 (or the pseudogene TRBV3-2) and TRBJ2-5; weak D call: TRBD1 (5 bases). The CDR3 is made up of 13 amino acids. V lost 8 bases to trimming and J lost 5 bases, with 15 bases between them. Germline CDR1 reads LGHDT; CDR2 reads YNNKEL (reference sequence).

The V call is TRBV5-1, the J call TRBJ2-7; TRBD2 matches 12 bases. Germline CDR1 reads SGHRS; CDR2 reads YFSETQ. Germline trimming cut 0 bases from V and 4 bases from J; bases unmatched to any gene: 5. This CDR3 has 16 residues. CDR3 sequence (DNA): TGCGCCAGCAGCTTGGCTAGCGGGAGGGCCGGTTACGAGCAGTACTTC. Protein sequence: CASSLASGRAGYEQYF. Full variable domain (outside the CDR3, taken from reference TRBV5-1 and TRBJ2-7): KAGVTQTPRYLIKTRGQQVTLSCSPISGHRSVSWYQQTPGQGLQFLFEYFSETQRNKGNFPGRFSGRQFSNSRSEMNVSTLELGDSALYLCASSLASGRAGYEQYFGPGTRLTVT.

As DNA, the CDR3 is TGCGCCAGCAGCCAAGTGGCAGGGGGCAGTTACGAGCAGTACTTC. Protein sequence: CASSQVAGGSYEQYF. The chain is built from TRBV4-1 and TRBJ2-7; the match to TRBD1 covers 8 bases. Trimming removed 1 base from V and 4 bases from J; junction bases left unmatched: 6. The CDR3 runs to 15 residues. Germline V gives CDR1 MGHRA, CDR2 YSYEKL.

The chain recombines TRBV19 with TRBJ1-5, with 7 bases lining up with TRBD1. CDR3 length: 16 residues. V dropped 4 bases and J dropped 5; count of bases not matched to a gene: 11. The germline CDR1 and CDR2 sequences are LNHDA and SQIVND (reference sequence). This chain's CDR3 is CASSRGRQGGHQPQHF. The CDR3, as DNA: TGTGCCAGTAGTAGGGGGCGGCAGGGGGGCCATCAGCCCCAGCATTTT.

The V gene is TRBV3-1 (or the pseudogene TRBV3-2), the J gene TRBJ2-3; 8 nucleotides line up with TRBD2. The V gene's germline CDR1 is LGHDT and CDR2 YNNKEL (reference sequence). The CDR3 extends over 17 amino acids. With 1 base clipped from V and 6 bases from J, the junction kept 12 bases outside the gene matches. CDR3 in amino acids: CASSQGIYSGSADTQYF. CDR3 in DNA: TGTGCCAGCAGCCAAGGGATTTACAGCGGGAGCGCGGATACGCAGTATTTT.

The chain links TRBV30 to TRBJ1-1, with TRBD1 identical over 8 bases. The CDR3 is 14 residues long. Germline V lookup: CDR1 GTSNPN, CDR2 SVGIG (reference sequence). V was pared by 5 bases and J by 1 base, with 6 bases of the junction left unmatched. CDR3 protein: CAWGQGAGNTEAFF. The CDR3 DNA follows: TGTGCCTGGGGCCAGGGGGCCGGGAACACTGAAGCTTTCTTT.

This chain connects TRBV6-2 or TRBV6-3 to TRBJ2-1, with TRBD2 identical over 9 bases. The CDR3 contains 13 residues. Looked up from germline, CDR1 is MNHEY and CDR2 is SVGEGT. Trimming took 5 bases from V and 14 from J; bases not matched to a gene: 10. The CDR3 spells CASSRPQGGGEFF. CDR3 coding DNA: TGTGCCAGCAGTCGGCCCCAGGGCGGGGGGGAGTTCTTC.

The chain has TRBV7-9 and TRBJ2-7, with 10 positions matching TRBD1. CDR3 length: 15 amino acids. Germline assignment: CDR1 SEHNR and CDR2 FQNEAQ (reference sequence). The ends lost 5 bases at V and 4 bases at J; junction bases unmatched: 8. This CDR3 reads CASSPQGQGKYEQYF. CDR3 in DNA: TGTGCCAGCAGCCCCCAGGGACAGGGGAAGTACGAGCAGTACTTC.

The J gene is TRBJ1-4, the V gene TRBV12-3 or TRBV12-4; D might be TRBD1 (5 bases). CDR3 size: 12 residues. Trimming left V 6 bases short and J 5 bases short, with 7 bases between. The CDR3 bases are TGTGCCAGCAGGGGGCGCAATGAAAAACTGTTTTTT. Translated, it gives CASRGRNEKLFF.

The V and J genes are TRBV6-4 and TRBJ2-3, with 7 bases fitting TRBD1. V lost 5 bases, J lost 5 bases, and 4 bases stayed unmatched. Germline V gene data show CDR1 as MRHNA and CDR2 as SNTAGT. The CDR3 sequence is 13 residues long. CDR3: CASSTTGLDTQYF. The CDR3, as DNA: TGTGCCAGCAGTACGACAGGGTTAGATACGCAGTATTTT.

The chain carries TRBV7-2 and TRBJ2-1; 11 positions match TRBD2. Germline V lookup: CDR1 SGHTA, CDR2 FQGNSA. CDR3 length: 16 residues. V dropped 5 bases and J dropped 12; count of bases not matched to a gene: 15. CDR3 sequence: CASSPGATSGKWVQFF. In DNA, the CDR3 is TGTGCCAGCAGCCCGGGCGCGACTAGCGGGAAGTGGGTGCAGTTCTTC.

The gene calls are TRBV6-6 and TRBJ1-1, with 11 bases matching TRBD1. The CDR3 is 16 amino acids. Unmatched junction bases numbered 15, after V lost 2 bases and J lost 13 bases. CDR1 and CDR2 (germline): MNHNY, SVGAGI (reference sequence). CDR3 region: CASSYTPGQGGALGFF. The CDR3 region has the DNA TGTGCCAGCAGTTACACCCCGGGACAGGGGGGGGCCTTGGGTTTCTTT.

The chain has TRBV5-4 and TRBJ1-1, with 8 bases aligning to TRBD1. Trimming cost V 2 bases and J 6 bases; bases outside gene matches: 3. The germline V gene has CDR1 SGHNT and CDR2 YYREEE (reference sequence). The CDR3 consists of 13 residues. CDR3 coding DNA: TGTGCCAGCAGCTTTCAGGGGGCCGCTGAAGCTTTCTTT. Protein product: CASSFQGAAEAFF. The entire variable domain, with the rest obtained from reference TRBV5-4 and TRBJ1-1, is as follows: ETGVTQSPTHLIKTRGQQVTLRCSSQSGHNTVSWYQQALGQGPQFIFQYYREEENGRGNFPPRFSGLQFPNYSSELNVNALELDDSALYLCASSFQGAAEAFFGQGTRLTVV.

This chain connects TRBV9 to TRBJ2-2, with 8 bases that match TRBD2. CDR1 SGDLS and CDR2 YYNGEE come from the germline V gene. V lost 6 bases, J lost 7 bases, and 11 bases stayed unmatched. This CDR3 region has 15 residues. CDR3 sequence: CASTLRAGGGGELFF. CDR3 in DNA: TGTGCCAGCACCCTTCGCGCGGGGGGAGGCGGGGAGCTGTTTTTT.

This clone was observed a handful of times. The V gene is TRBV6-2 or TRBV6-3, the J gene TRBJ1-4, with D perhaps matching TRBD1 (6 bases). The germline CDR1 and CDR2 sequences are MNHEY and SVGEGT. The CDR3 is 15 amino acids. V was pared by 2 bases and J by 0 bases, with 7 bases between. CDR3 protein: CASSYAGATNEKLFF. CDR3 in DNA: TGTGCCAGCAGTTACGCAGGGGCAACTAATGAAAAACTGTTTTTT.

This clone was seen a single time. The chain recombines TRBV4-3 with TRBJ1-5, with a possible D match to TRBD1 (6 bases). The CDR3 length is 16 residues. V was shortened by 3 bases and J by 0 bases, with 12 bases between the two germline ends. Germline loops: CDR1 LGHNA, CDR2 YSLEER. DNA for the CDR3: TGCGCCAGCAGCCAGGGGGCCGGTGGTAGCAATCAGCCCCAGCATTTT. The encoded protein is CASSQGAGGSNQPQHF.

In this sample, this clone turned up once. This chain links TRBV9 with TRBJ1-1, with a possible D match to TRBD1 (5 bases). This CDR3 is 14 amino acids long. Germline CDR1 SGDLS, CDR2 YYNGEE. The V gene lost 0 bases and the J gene lost 6 bases, with 12 bases spanning the gap. CDR3 bases: TGTGCCAGCAGCGTAGGCGGGGGTTTCGCTGAAGCTTTCTTT. Its protein is CASSVGGGFAEAFF.

This rearrangement joins TRBV30 to TRBJ1-2; D not resolved. The ends were cut back, 6 bases at V and 4 bases at J, with 12 bases in the middle. Germline CDR1 and CDR2: GTSNPN and SVGIG (reference sequence). This CDR3 is 12 amino acids long. The CDR3 reads CACRQSGYGYTF. CDR3 nucleotide sequence: TGTGCCTGTCGGCAATCGGGCTATGGCTACACCTTC.

This chain connects TRBV13 to TRBJ2-7, with D possibly matching TRBD2 (5 bases). The CDR3 is made up of 13 amino acids. Germline values: CDR1 PRHDT, CDR2 FYEKMQ (reference sequence). Trimming left V 4 bases short and J 2 bases short, with 9 bases between. The CDR3 bases are TGTGCCAGCAGCTGGACGGGGACCTACGAGCAGTACTTC. Protein sequence: CASSWTGTYEQYF.

The chain employs TRBV29-1 and TRBJ1-4; TRBD1 is a possible D gene (6 bases). The V gene lost 5 bases and the J gene lost 10 bases, with 17 bases spanning the gap. The CDR3 loop spans 13 amino acids. Germline values: CDR1 SQVTM, CDR2 ANQGSEA. CDR3 in amino acids: CSVTMGDMVKLFF. Here the CDR3 DNA reads TGCAGCGTTACAATGGGGGACATGGTAAAACTGTTTTTT. Full variable domain (outside the CDR3, taken from reference TRBV29-1 and TRBJ1-4): SAVISQKPSRDICQRGTSLTIQCQVDSQVTMMFWYRQQPGQSLTLIATANQGSEATYESGFVIDKFPISRPNLTFSTLTVSNMSPEDSSIYLCSVTMGDMVKLFFGSGTQLSVL.

The gene calls are TRBV15 and TRBJ2-1, with D perhaps TRBD2 (6 bases). The germline V gene encodes CDR1 LNHNV and CDR2 YYDKDF (reference sequence). V lost 3 bases and J 4 bases, leaving 10 bases between the germline ends. The CDR3 covers 14 residues. CDR3 in DNA: TGTGCCACCAGCAGGAGTGGGAGGTACAATGAGCAGTTCTTC. Translating it yields CATSRSGRYNEQFF.